A single sample is the source of the 19 T cell receptor beta chains below, sequenced in a study of regulatory T cells in long-lasting Graves disease. Arm-PCR of CDR3 regions and iRepertoire HTBI primers were used to build TCR beta libraries. MiXCR, run by TCRdb on the multiplex PCR reads, gives a single entry per CDR3 protein. This table has roughly 400,000 distinct CDR3 sequences, 21% appearing once. Time point defined: persistent/refractory GD, antithyroid drugs over 5 years with positive TRAb. Construction of the TCR library relied on RNA isolated from PBMCs. The sequenced sample was peripheral blood mononuclear cells (PBMCs), obtained when the disease was refractory, from a patient treated with antithyroid drugs. The source of these receptors is a female donor with Graves disease.

The rearrangement links TRBV2 to TRBJ2-1, with D possibly called TRBD1 or TRBD2 (5 bases each). Germline lookup yields CDR1 SNHLY and CDR2 FYNNEI. Trimming left V 7 bases short and J 5 bases short, with 12 bases between. The CDR3 is 13 residues long. The CDR3 DNA reads TGTGCCAGCATTTCGGTGGGGGACAATGAGCAGTTCTTC. Amino acid sequence: CASISVGDNEQFF.

This clonotype was seen at least ten times. This chain uses TRBV20-1 with TRBJ2-5; TRBD1 or TRBD2 may be the D gene (6 bases each). The V gene lost 6 bases and the J gene lost 3 bases, with 23 bases spanning the gap. CDR3 length: 16 residues. Germline lookup yields CDR1 DFQATT and CDR2 SNEGSKA (reference sequence). This chain's CDR3 is CSAVGFRGTMKETQYF. The CDR3 coding sequence is TGCAGTGCGGTGGGGTTTCGCGGGACAATGAAAGAGACCCAGTACTTC.

This clonotype turned up a few times. The V gene is TRBV20-1, the J gene TRBJ1-6; D unclear. Germline-derived CDR1 and CDR2 are DFQATT and SNEGSKA (reference sequence). CDR3 size: 15 residues. Trimming left V 1 base short and J 5 bases short, with 12 bases between. The CDR3 sequence is CSARVAEGNNSPLHF. The CDR3 nucleotides are TGCAGTGCTAGAGTAGCGGAGGGAAATAATTCACCCCTCCACTTT.

This clonotype was seen repeatedly, ten times or more. V and J are TRBV28 and TRBJ1-2; 8 bases match TRBD1. Trimming took 10 bases from V and 4 from J; bases not matched to a gene: 8. CDR3 length: 13 residues. Germline lookup yields CDR1 MDHEN and CDR2 SYDVKM. CDR3: CATGGLFSYGYTF. Here the CDR3 DNA reads TGTGCCACAGGGGGCTTATTTAGCTATGGCTACACCTTC.

This clonotype showed up many times. The chain employs TRBV6-4 and TRBJ1-1, with D possibly TRBD1 on 6 matching bases. V was trimmed by 6 bases and J by 3 bases, leaving 14 bases between them. The CDR3 has 14 residues. Germline CDR1 is MRHNA and CDR2 is SNTAGT. The CDR3, as DNA: TGTGCCAGCAGGCACAGGGATATGGACACTGAAGCTTTCTTT. It translates to CASRHRDMDTEAFF.

The chain employs TRBV5-1 and TRBJ2-7; 8 bases map to TRBD2. Germline assignment: CDR1 SGHRS and CDR2 YFSETQ. CDR3 size: 15 residues. J lost 5 bases, V lost 4 bases, and 11 bases had no gene match. CDR3 sequence reads: CASSAGIAGTNEQYF. DNA of the CDR3: TGCGCCAGCAGCGCTGGCATAGCGGGGACAAACGAGCAGTACTTC.

J is TRBJ2-5 and V is TRBV12-3 or TRBV12-4; D is unclear. The CDR3 covers 11 residues. Trimming left V 5 bases short and J 9 bases short, with 10 bases between. As DNA, the CDR3 is TGTGCCAGCAGTCTGGGTCAGGCCCAGTACTTC. Translating gives CASSLGQAQYF.

This clonotype was counted many times. The chain couples TRBV12-5 to TRBJ1-1; D may be TRBD1 (6 bases). The CDR3 is made up of 12 amino acids. Germline V lookup: CDR1 LGHNT, CDR2 FRNRAP. V dropped 7 bases and J dropped 4 bases, with 10 bases sitting between them. The CDR3 reads CASAQGFTEAFF. For the CDR3, the DNA is TGTGCTAGTGCACAGGGCTTCACTGAAGCTTTCTTT.

This clonotype was counted many times. The rearrangement uses TRBV28 and TRBJ1-3, with 7 bases lining up with TRBD1. The V segment lost 7 bases and the J segment 3 bases; nucleotides outside the gene matches: 6. Per the germline V gene, CDR1 is MDHEN and CDR2 is SYDVKM. The CDR3 sequence is 14 residues long. The CDR3 DNA sequence: TGTGCCAGCAATTGGAGGGGGCATGGAAACACCATATATTTT. Translated, it gives CASNWRGHGNTIYF. Using reference TRBV28 and TRBJ1-3 for the parts outside the CDR3, the full variable domain is DVKVTQSSRYLVKRTGEKVFLECVQDMDHENMFWYRQDPGLGLRLIYFSYDVKMKEKGDIPEGYSVSREKKERFSLILESASTNQTSMYLCASNWRGHGNTIYFGEGSWLTVV.

Concerning this clonotype itself: A much larger clone differs by one base, so this may be a read error. This rearrangement joins TRBV7-9 to TRBJ2-7; 8 nucleotides agree with TRBD2. Germline CDR1 reads SEHNR; CDR2 reads FQNEAQ (reference sequence). This CDR3 comprises 16 residues. CDR3 coding DNA: TGTGCCAGCAGCTTAGGTTCAGCGGGAGTCGACTACGAGCAGCACTTC. Translating it yields CASSLGSAGVDYEQHF. The full variable domain, completed using reference TRBV7-9 and TRBJ2-7, is DTGVSQNPRHKITKRGQNVTFRCDPISEHNRLYWYRQTLGQGPEFLTYFQNEAQLEKSRLLSDRFSAERPKGSFSTLEIQRTEQGDSAMYLCASSLGSAGVDYEQHFGPGTRLTVT.

This clonotype was picked up many times. The chain carries TRBV27 and TRBJ1-2; TRBD1 might be the D (6 bases). The CDR3 has 15 residues. V dropped 6 bases and J dropped 1 base, with 15 bases sitting between them. Germline V gene lookup returns CDR1 MNHEY and CDR2 SMNVEV (reference sequence). The chain's CDR3 is CASSRTGQLNYGYTF. Written as DNA, the CDR3 is TGTGCCAGCAGCCGCACCGGACAGCTTAACTATGGCTACACCTTC.

This clonotype was seen many times. This rearrangement joins TRBV12-3 or TRBV12-4 to TRBJ1-1; the match to TRBD1 covers 9 bases. With V trimmed by 4 bases and J by 1 base, 4 bases remained unmatched. There are 15 residues in the CDR3. The CDR3 spells CASSSQGAQNTEAFF. For the CDR3, the DNA is TGTGCCAGCAGTTCACAGGGGGCGCAGAACACTGAAGCTTTCTTT.

In the case of this clonotype: This may arise from a read error, as a much more abundant clone is one base away. This rearrangement joins TRBV2 to TRBJ2-3; D possibly corresponds to TRBD2 (6 bases). Germline V gene lookup returns CDR1 SNHLY and CDR2 FYNNEI. The length of the CDR3 is 16 residues. CDR3 region: CAGSERSRDSTDTQYF. The CDR3 nucleotides read TGTGCCGGCAGTGAACGGTCGCGGGACTCCACAGATACGCAGTATTTT.

This clonotype occurred many times. This chain connects TRBV6-9 to TRBJ2-2, with D possibly TRBD1 on 5 matching bases. The length of the CDR3 is 13 residues. The germline V and J ends were trimmed by 4 bases and 8 bases, with 11 bases remaining between them. CDR1 is MNHGY and CDR2 is SVAAGI in the germline V gene. The CDR3 DNA is TGTGCCAGCAGTTTAGGGGCCACTGGGGAGCTGTTTTTT. Protein: CASSLGATGELFF.

As to this clonotype: A much larger clone differs by one base, so this may be a read error. This chain links TRBV6-1 with TRBJ2-5; D gene unclear. The CDR3 spans 13 residues. CDR1 and CDR2 from the germline V gene are MNHNS and SASEGT. The CDR3 is CAVSRGDQEAQYF. In DNA form, the CDR3 reads TGTGCCGTTTCAAGAGGAGATCAAGAGGCCCAGTACTTC.

This clonotype was counted between two and nine times. The chain links TRBV29-1 to TRBJ1-1; a possible D gene is TRBD1 (5 bases). The germline V gene has CDR1 SQVTM and CDR2 ANQGSEA. V was cut by 1 base and J by 4 bases, with 10 bases left in between. The CDR3 extends over 13 amino acids. For the CDR3, the DNA is TGCAGCGTTGAAGGTAGGGGTGGCACTGAAGCTTTCTTT. This codes for CSVEGRGGTEAFF.

The V gene is TRBV6-1, the J gene TRBJ2-2, with TRBD2 matching over 8 bases. J gave up 5 bases and V 6 bases, and 11 bases lay outside the gene matches. Germline V lookup: CDR1 MNHNS, CDR2 SASEGT. The CDR3 is 16 amino acids. CDR3 sequence (DNA): TGTGCCAGCAGCCGGGGGGGTGGCTCACAAACCGGGGAGCTGTTTTTT. Its translation is CASSRGGGSQTGELFF.

The rearrangement joins TRBV7-9 to TRBJ1-4; perhaps TRBD1 as D (5 bases). This CDR3 is 16 amino acids long. V was trimmed by 1 base and J by 10 bases, leaving 19 bases between them. Germline CDR1 SEHNR, CDR2 FQNEAQ (reference sequence). Written as DNA, the CDR3 is TGTGCCAGCAGCTTAGTAGCAAGCGGGACGGGCGGAAAACTGTTTTTT. Its translation: CASSLVASGTGGKLFF.

This clonotype was recorded a few times. The CDR3 reads CSVDREGSGELFF. The CDR3 DNA is TGCAGCGTTGATCGGGAGGGTTCTGGGGAGCTGTTTTTT. This chain uses TRBV29-1 with TRBJ2-2; 8 bases are shared with TRBD2. This CDR3 comprises 13 residues. Germline values: CDR1 SQVTM, CDR2 ANQGSEA. Losses at the gene ends were 3 bases for V and 8 bases for J; bases not matched to a gene: 5.